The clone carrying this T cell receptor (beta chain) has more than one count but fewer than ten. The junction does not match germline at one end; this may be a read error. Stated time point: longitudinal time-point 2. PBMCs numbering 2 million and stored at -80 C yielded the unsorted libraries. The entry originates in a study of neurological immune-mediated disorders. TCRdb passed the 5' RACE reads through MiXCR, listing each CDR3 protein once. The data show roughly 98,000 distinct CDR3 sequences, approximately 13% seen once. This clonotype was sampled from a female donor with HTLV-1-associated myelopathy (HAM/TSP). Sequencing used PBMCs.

The CDR3 sequence: CATSRDRLPRSYEQYF. CDR3 coding DNA: TGTGCTACCAGCAGAGATCGTTTACCGCGCTCCTACGAGCAGTACTTC. V gene TRBV15 combines with J gene TRBJ2-7, with D hard to call. The V gene's germline CDR1 is LNHNV and CDR2 YYDKDF (reference sequence). The CDR3 has 16 residues. The full variable domain, with the rest looked up from reference TRBV15 and TRBJ2-7, is DAMVIQNPRYQVTQFGKPVTLSCSQTLNHNVMYWYQQKSSQAPKLLFHYYDKDFNNEADTPDNFQSRRPNTSFCFLDIRSPGLGDTAMYLCATSRDRLPRSYEQYFGPGTRLTVT.